Listed below are T cell receptor beta chains from one sample, sequenced in a study of read filtering for tumor transcriptome and immune sequencing. TCRdb reanalysed the reads using MiXCR and keeps one entry per CDR3 protein. The sample shows tens of thousands of distinct CDR3 sequences, approximately 18% of them seen only once. The material sequenced was a population of CD138-negative cells sorted from bone marrow. The origin of the receptors is a donor aged 40 or older with multiple myeloma. Both conserved end residues are part of each CDR3. D genes are given only for firm matches. The size field is filled for only some rows; it gives once, few, many or a size class.

V gene	clone size	J gene	D gene	CDR3 length	CDR3 protein	CDR3 DNA
TRBV6-2/TRBV6-3	.	TRBJ2-1	.	14	CASSYGGTYNEQFF	TGTGCCAGCAGTTACGGCGGGACCTACAATGAGCAGTTCTTC
TRBV3-1	many	TRBJ2-1	.	14	CASSLSGKHNEQFF	TGTGCCAGCAGCCTGTCCGGGAAACACAATGAGCAGTTCTTC
TRBV6-5	many	TRBJ1-2	.	17	CASSPLLPLQGDYGYTF	TGTGCCAGCAGTCCTCTCCTCCCTTTACAGGGCGACTATGGCTACACCTTC
TRBV5-1	many	TRBJ1-4	TRBD1	16	CASSSGQLGGNEKLFF	TGCGCCAGCAGCTCGGGACAGCTTGGTGGGAATGAAAAACTGTTTTTT
TRBV20-1	few	TRBJ1-4	.	15	CSARDLRQGGEKLFF	TGCAGTGCTAGAGATTTAAGGCAGGGTGGTGAAAAACTGTTTTTT
TRBV10-3	many	TRBJ2-1	TRBD2	20	CAIKTDGLAGLIAAYNEQFF	TGTGCCATCAAGACTGACGGACTAGCGGGACTGATAGCGGCCTACAATGAGCAGTTCTTC
TRBV19	many	TRBJ2-2	.	18	CASARAQRVQLNTGELFF	TGTGCCAGTGCAAGGGCACAGAGAGTTCAACTTAACACCGGGGAGCTGTTTTTT
TRBV6-2/TRBV6-3	many	TRBJ1-1	.	13	CASSYDGLTEAFF	TGTGCCAGCAGTTACGACGGACTTACTGAAGCTTTCTTT
TRBV6-1	many	TRBJ2-1	TRBD1	14	CASSLITGGNEQFF	TGTGCCAGCAGCCTAATAACAGGGGGGAATGAGCAGTTCTTC
TRBV5-4	few	TRBJ2-3	.	16	CASSLFGGLSTDTQYF	TGTGCCAGCAGCTTGTTTGGGGGCCTCAGCACAGATACGCAGTATTTT
TRBV20-1	many	TRBJ1-4	TRBD1	14	CSAVGGTVNEKLFF	TGCAGTGCGGTCGGGGGGACAGTAAATGAAAAACTGTTTTTT
TRBV29-1	many	TRBJ2-5	TRBD1	16	CSVEDQFRGTLGTQYF	TGCAGCGTTGAAGATCAGTTCAGGGGGACCCTCGGGACCCAGTACTTC
TRBV9	.	TRBJ2-7	.	13	CASSGDRTYEQYF	TGTGCCAGCAGCGGCGACAGGACCTACGAGCAGTACTTC
TRBV18	many	TRBJ1-4	.	12	CASSPNREKLFF	TGTGCCAGCTCACCAAACAGGGAAAAACTGTTTTTT
TRBV6-1	.	TRBJ1-1	TRBD1	13	CASSRTGNTGAFF	TGTGCCAGCAGTCGGACAGGGAACACTGGAGCTTTCTTT
TRBV20-1	once	TRBJ2-3	TRBD2	15	CSASGTSGEGDTQYF	TGCAGTGCTTCCGGGACTAGCGGGGAGGGAGATACGCAGTATTTT
TRBV19	many	TRBJ1-5	TRBD1	15	CASSDRQGVGQPQHF	TGTGCCAGTAGTGATCGACAGGGAGTAGGCCAGCCCCAGCATTTT
TRBV12-3/TRBV12-4	many	TRBJ2-2	.	15	CASWRGRHNTGELFF	TGTGCCAGCTGGCGGGGCCGACACAACACCGGGGAGCTGTTTTTT
TRBV10-3	many	TRBJ2-1	.	12	CAISLTINEQFF	TGTGCCATCAGTTTGACTATCAATGAGCAGTTCTTC
TRBV20-1	many	TRBJ2-7	TRBD1	12	CSALPGGYEQYF	TGCAGTGCTCTCCCAGGGGGCTACGAGCAGTACTTC
TRBV6-4	medium-sized	TRBJ2-1	.	13	CASSDQVLSEQFF	TGTGCCAGCAGTGACCAGGTCTTGAGTGAGCAGTTCTTC
TRBV29-1	many	TRBJ2-7	TRBD2	15	CSARSEREFRYEQYF	TGCAGCGCTCGTAGCGAGCGGGAGTTCCGCTACGAGCAGTACTTC
TRBV3-2	medium-sized	TRBJ2-1	.	16	CASSPHGDTYRNEQFF	TGTGCCAGCAGCCCACACGGGGACACGTATAGAAATGAGCAGTTCTTC
TRBV7-3	many	TRBJ1-1	.	14	CASSLGREWTEAFF	TGTGCCAGCAGCTTAGGCAGGGAGTGGACTGAAGCTTTCTTT
TRBV2	many	TRBJ1-1	TRBD1	15	CASSGGRGMNTEAFF	TGTGCCAGCAGTGGTGGCAGGGGGATGAACACTGAAGCTTTCTTT
TRBV20-1	medium-sized	TRBJ2-1	.	15	CSASNGTRLAHEQFF	TGCAGTGCTAGTAACGGGACTCGCTTGGCCCATGAGCAGTTCTTC
TRBV11-2	many	TRBJ2-6	.	13	CASSQSGANVLTF	TGTGCCAGCAGTCAGTCTGGGGCCAACGTCCTGACTTTC
TRBV23-1	.	TRBJ2-5	.	13	CASRQGRGETQYF	TGCGCCAGCAGGCAAGGAAGAGGGGAGACCCAGTACTTC
TRBV10-3	many	TRBJ1-1	.	13	CAISESRGTEAFF	TGTGCCATCAGTGAGTCAAGGGGCACTGAAGCTTTCTTT
TRBV5-6	many	TRBJ2-3	.	15	CASSLVQATTDTQYF	TGTGCCAGCAGCTTAGTACAGGCGACCACAGATACGCAGTATTTT
TRBV7-6	few	TRBJ2-3	TRBD1	14	CASSRDRPTDTQYF	TGTGCCAGCAGCCGGGACAGGCCCACAGATACGCAGTATTTT
TRBV29-1	many	TRBJ2-1	TRBD1	13	CSVDRTGANEQFF	TGCAGCGTTGATAGGACAGGGGCTAATGAGCAGTTCTTC
TRBV3-1	many	TRBJ1-2	.	12	CASGDRTYGYTF	TGTGCCAGCGGAGACAGGACTTATGGCTACACCTTC
TRBV7-7	medium-sized	TRBJ2-1	.	14	CASSLEVGWLEWFF	TGTGCCAGCAGCTTAGAGGTAGGGTGGCTTGAATGGTTCTTC
TRBV5-1	many	TRBJ2-2	.	14	CASSSDRNTGELFF	TGCGCCAGCAGCTCGGACAGGAACACCGGGGAGCTGTTTTTT
TRBV2	few	TRBJ2-3	TRBD2	16	CARGTSGVLAGDTQYF	TGTGCCAGAGGGACTAGCGGAGTGTTAGCAGGGGATACGCAGTATTTT
TRBV20-1	.	TRBJ2-1	TRBD1	15	CSARGGTGEYIGQFF	TGCAGTGCTAGAGGCGGGACAGGAGAATACATTGGGCAGTTCTTC
TRBV7-9	medium-sized	TRBJ2-1	.	17	CASSRTTGTPPYNEQFF	TGTGCCAGCAGTCGAACCACCGGGACGCCTCCCTACAATGAGCAGTTCTTC
TRBV5-1	many	TRBJ2-2	.	18	CASSLAAGILRGTGELFF	TGCGCCAGCAGCTTGGCCGCCGGGATCCTAAGGGGTACCGGGGAGCTGTTTTTT
TRBV19	many	TRBJ2-7	.	12	CASRGFNNEQYF	TGTGCCAGTAGAGGATTCAACAACGAGCAGTACTTC
TRBV20-1	few	TRBJ1-1	.	11	CSASFDTEAFF	TGCAGTGCTAGCTTTGACACTGAAGCTTTCTTT
TRBV7-9	many	TRBJ2-5	TRBD1	16	CASSPQTGGFQETQYF	TGTGCCAGCAGCCCCCAGACAGGGGGGTTCCAAGAGACCCAGTACTTC
TRBV29-1	many	TRBJ2-7	.	12	CSAILRGYEQYF	TGCAGCGCCATCCTTCGGGGCTACGAGCAGTACTTC
TRBV21-1	.	TRBJ1-3	.	17	CASSKGGQGEPGNTIYF	TGTGCCAGCAGCAAAGGGGGACAGGGAGAACCTGGAAACACCATATATTTT
TRBV2	many	TRBJ2-5	TRBD2	16	CASSPGLAGVGETQYF	TGTGCCAGCAGTCCCGGACTAGCGGGAGTCGGAGAGACCCAGTACTTC
TRBV5-1	many	TRBJ2-7	.	15	CASSPDGPRYYEQYF	TGCGCCAGCAGCCCTGACGGACCCCGATACTACGAGCAGTACTTC
TRBV12-5	few	TRBJ2-3	.	16	CASGLGDSRQVGTQYF	TGTGCTAGTGGTTTGGGGGACTCTCGTCAGGTTGGTACGCAGTATTTT
TRBV29-1	many	TRBJ2-2	.	16	CSVHYPGAGNTGELFF	TGCAGCGTCCATTATCCCGGGGCAGGGAACACCGGGGAGCTGTTTTTT
TRBV29-1	many	TRBJ1-5	.	11	CSVEGPQPQHF	TGCAGCGTTGAAGGTCCTCAGCCCCAGCATTTT
TRBV24-1	few	TRBJ1-2	TRBD1	13	CATSGTGGFGYTF	TGTGCCACCAGTGGGACAGGGGGTTTCGGCTACACCTTC
TRBV3-1	.	TRBJ2-3	.	15	CASSQPGLVVDTQYF	TGTGCCAGCAGCCAGCCCGGCTTAGTTGTAGATACGCAGTATTTT
TRBV6-6	many	TRBJ1-2	TRBD1	13	CASSPTGGNGYTF	TGTGCCAGCAGCCCGACAGGGGGCAATGGCTACACCTTC
TRBV29-1	many	TRBJ2-2	TRBD2	18	CSVPKRPAGGSFTGELFF	TGCAGCGTCCCAAAGAGGCCAGCGGGAGGATCGTTCACCGGGGAGCTGTTTTTT